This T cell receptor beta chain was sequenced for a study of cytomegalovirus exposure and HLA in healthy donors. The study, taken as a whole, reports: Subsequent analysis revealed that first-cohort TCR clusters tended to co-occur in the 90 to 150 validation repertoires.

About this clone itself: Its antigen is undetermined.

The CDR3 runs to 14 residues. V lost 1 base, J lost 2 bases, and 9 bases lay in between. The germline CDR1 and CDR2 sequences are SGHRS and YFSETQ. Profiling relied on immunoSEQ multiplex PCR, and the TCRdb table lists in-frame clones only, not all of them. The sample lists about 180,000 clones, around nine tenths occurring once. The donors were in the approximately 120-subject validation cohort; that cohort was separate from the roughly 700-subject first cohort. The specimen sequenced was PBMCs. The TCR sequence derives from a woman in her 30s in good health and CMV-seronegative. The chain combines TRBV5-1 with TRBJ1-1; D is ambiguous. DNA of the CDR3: TGCGCCAGCAGCTTGCTACAGTTTAACACTGAAGCTTTCTTT. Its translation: CASSLLQFNTEAFF.